Below are 21 T cell receptor beta chains sequenced from a single sample in a study of read filtering for tumor transcriptome and immune sequencing (TCRdb year 2020). Reads for this sample came from an Illumina HiSeq 4000. TCR libraries were constructed from about 400 ng RNA using the Immunoverse kit, and molecular barcoded adaptors covering alpha/delta and beta/gamma chains were employed. In-frame beta chains were kept once TCRdb had trimmed the public reads at Q25 with fastp and called clones with MiXCR. Duplicate CDR3 protein sequences are folded into a single record with the most common DNA and genes. Here the sample has 8,500 to 9,500 distinct CDR3 sequences; about 16% occur a single time. Of the sample, less than 30% is held by the ten largest clones. The sequencing input was a population of CD138-negative cells sorted from bone marrow. This sample's cell subset or site label indicates: bone marrow mononuclear cells depleted of CD138+ plasma/myeloma cells by negative magnetic selection. The receptor source for this set is a donor aged 40 or over with multiple myeloma.

This clonotype occurred many times. V usage is TRBV19 and J usage is TRBJ2-1; a possible D gene is TRBD2 (6 bases). In germline, CDR1 is LNHDA, CDR2 SQIVND (reference sequence). This CDR3 comprises 13 residues. V was cut by 5 bases and J by 5 bases, with 10 bases left in between. The CDR3 here is CASSLGRNNEQFF. The CDR3 coding sequence is TGTGCCAGTAGTCTCGGGAGAAACAATGAGCAGTTCTTC.

This clonotype was seen ten or more times. The chain joins TRBV11-2 to TRBJ2-2; 7 nucleotides match TRBD1. With V trimmed by 5 bases and J by 7 bases, 13 bases remained unmatched. Germline CDR1 is SGHAT and CDR2 is FQNNGV. The CDR3 sequence is 16 residues long. CDR3 bases: TGTGCCAGCAGCCCGTCGTCCGGGACAGCAGGCGGGGAGCTGTTTTTT. Translating it yields CASSPSSGTAGGELFF.

Only one count was recorded for this clonotype. Because it lacks the conserved phenylalanine or tryptophan at the end, this CDR3 is likely a read error. The chain's CDR3 is CASSLGRTGELFS. The CDR3 nucleotides read TGTGCCAGCAGCTTAGGACGGACCGGGGAGCTGTTTTCT. The chain joins TRBV7-2 to TRBJ2-2; D not resolved. CDR3 size: 13 residues. Trimming removed 1 base at V and 5 bases at J, with 5 bases between. Looked up from germline, CDR1 is SGHTA and CDR2 is FQGNSA.

Regarding this clonotype: A much larger clone is a single base away; this may be a read error. The rearrangement joins TRBV7-6 to TRBJ1-4; D is ambiguous. The germline CDR1 and CDR2 sequences are SGHVS and FNYEAQ. This CDR3 is built from 16 residues. The CDR3 coding sequence is TGTGCCAGCAGCTTAGCCGCCACCAGGACTAATGAAAAACGGTTTTTT. Its translation: CASSLAATRTNEKRFF.

The table lists this clonotype with many counts. The rearrangement uses TRBV7-2 and TRBJ1-1; 8 positions agree with TRBD1. This CDR3 contains 14 residues. Germline CDR1 is SGHTA and CDR2 is FQGNSA. With V trimmed by 7 bases and J by 1 base, 5 bases remained unmatched. CDR3 region: CASKKTGENTEAFF. The CDR3 nucleotides read TGTGCCAGCAAAAAGACAGGGGAGAACACTGAAGCTTTCTTT.

This chain connects TRBV3-1 to TRBJ2-1; D uncertain. The CDR3 has 11 residues. Deletions cut 8 bases from V and 8 bases from J, with 10 bases between. Germline CDR1 reads LGHDT; CDR2 reads YNNKEL (reference sequence). The CDR3 loop is CASGLKDEQFF. In nucleotides, the CDR3 is TGTGCCAGCGGTCTCAAAGATGAGCAGTTCTTC.

At least ten counts were recorded for this clonotype. A much larger clone sits a single nucleotide away, making a read error possible. The chain recombines TRBV3-1 with TRBJ2-1; 11 nucleotides line up with TRBD2. This CDR3 is 12 amino acids long. Germline assignment: CDR1 LGHDT and CDR2 YNNKEL (reference sequence). CDR3 nucleotide sequence: TGTGCCAACAGCCAATGGACTAGCGGGCAGCTCTTC. Translated, it gives CANSQWTSGQLF.

A note on this clonotype: A read error may account for a junction end that differs from germline. The chain combines TRBV3-1 with TRBJ2-1, with D maybe TRBD1 (6 bases). There are 16 residues in the CDR3. Germline values: CDR1 LGHDT, CDR2 YNNKEL (reference sequence). The CDR3 spells CARSQGMGDQNNEQFF. CDR3 bases: TGTGCCCGCAGCCAGGGGATGGGGGACCAGAACAATGAGCAATTCTTC.

This clonotype showed up many times. A much larger clone lies a single base off, so this may be a read error. This chain links TRBV6-1 with TRBJ2-1; 12 positions agree with TRBD2. Germline CDR1 MNHNS, CDR2 SASEGT. The CDR3 totals 17 residues. CDR3 coding DNA: TGTGCCAGCAAAGGACTAGCGGGGCCCTCCTCCTACAATGGGCAGTTCTTC. It specifies CASKGLAGPSSYNGQFF.

This clonotype was recorded only once. A far larger clone is one base from this, pointing to a likely read error. The V and J genes are TRBV11-3 and TRBJ2-1, with D perhaps matching TRBD1 or TRBD2 (5 bases each). This CDR3 is built from 14 residues. Germline lookup yields CDR1 SGHNT and CDR2 YENEEA. The CDR3 protein is CAGSPGTEYNEQFF. The CDR3 DNA follows: TGTGCCGGCAGCCCCGGGACCGAGTACAATGAGCAGTTCTTC.

This clonotype has a count of ten or more. A far larger clone is one base from this, pointing to a likely read error. The V and J genes are TRBV4-3 and TRBJ1-4, with D perhaps TRBD2 (7 bases). The tail of the sequence fits TRBJ2-3 better, so the J call may be wrong. Looked up from germline, CDR1 is LGHNA and CDR2 is YSLEER. This CDR3 contains 18 residues. This CDR3 is CASSQDAPPGGPDYPQYF. CDR3 coding DNA: TGCGCCAGCAGCCAAGATGCCCCCCCGGGGGGCCCCGATTATCCGCAGTATTTT.

Sample share makes this clonotype medium-sized. The V call is TRBV7-2, the J call TRBJ2-1; 13 bases fit TRBD2. The CDR3 sequence is 16 residues long. The V segment lost 2 bases and the J segment 7 bases; nucleotides outside the gene matches: 5. Germline V gives CDR1 SGHTA, CDR2 FQGNSA. In DNA, the CDR3 is TGTGCCAGCAGCTTACTCGGACTAGCGGGGGTAAATGAGCAGTTCTTC. Translating gives CASSLLGLAGVNEQFF.

This clonotype came up many times. This chain connects TRBV7-2 to TRBJ1-4; possibly TRBD1 for D (5 bases). Per germline, CDR1 SGHTA and CDR2 FQGNSA. Deletions cut 3 bases from V and 2 bases from J, with 13 bases between. CDR3 length equals 16 residues. The CDR3 DNA reads TGTGCCAGCAGCTTGGACGCGGGGGGGACTAATGAAAAACTGTTTTTT. Its translation: CASSLDAGGTNEKLFF.

This clonotype came up many times. The chain has TRBV7-2 and TRBJ1-4; 8 nucleotides agree with TRBD1. Trimming at V came to 5 bases and at J to 0 bases, leaving 8 bases not matched to a gene. The CDR3 has 17 residues. Germline V gene sequence: CDR1 SGHTA, CDR2 FQGNSA. This chain's CDR3 is CASSRGQDSATNEKLFF. The DNA of the CDR3 is TGTGCCAGCAGCCGGGGACAGGATAGTGCAACTAATGAAAAACTGTTTTTT.

CDR3 protein: CASSRRPTYEQYF. CDR3 DNA sequence: TGTGCCAGCAGCCGCCGGCCGACCTACGAGCAGTACTTC. V is TRBV6-2 or TRBV6-3 and J is TRBJ2-7; D gene uncertain. This CDR3 has 13 residues. With 6 bases removed from V and 2 bases from J, the gap between germline ends came to 11 bases. Germline V lookup: CDR1 MNHEY, CDR2 SVGEGT.

There are a few counts of this clonotype. A far larger clone is one base from this, pointing to a likely read error. The chain joins TRBV12-5 to TRBJ2-7, with TRBD2 identical over 10 bases. Germline values: CDR1 LGHNT, CDR2 FRNRAP. V shed 8 bases, J shed 7 bases, and the junction held 17 bases outside the gene matches. This CDR3 contains 16 residues. CDR3 in amino acids: CASRTTGTSAFNEQYF. The CDR3 nucleotides read TGTGCTAGTAGAACCACCGGGACTAGCGCCTTCAATGAGCAGTACTTC.

This clonotype was observed many times. The V call is TRBV6-5, the J call TRBJ2-2; D might be TRBD2 (5 bases). V lost 2 bases and J lost 9, with 19 bases in between. The CDR3 spans 16 residues. The germline V gene encodes CDR1 MNHEY and CDR2 SVGAGI. The CDR3 loop is CASSYNSGVLARELFF. In nucleotides, the CDR3 is TGTGCCAGCAGTTACAACTCCGGGGTCCTTGCCCGGGAGCTGTTTTTT.

This clonotype is medium-sized in the sample. The chain employs TRBV24-1 and TRBJ2-5, with 7 bases that match TRBD2. This CDR3 comprises 12 residues. Germline V gene sequence: CDR1 KGHDR, CDR2 SFDVKD. V trimming: 11 bases; J trimming: 4 bases; junction bases outside the gene matches: 6. The CDR3 here is CAKRPGGETQYF. The CDR3 nucleotides read TGTGCCAAACGCCCGGGGGGAGAGACCCAGTACTTC.

This clonotype was counted many times. The chain recombines TRBV20-1 with TRBJ2-5; TRBD2 agrees at 11 bases. J gave up 1 base and V 5 bases, and 6 bases lay outside the gene matches. From germline, CDR1 is DFQATT and CDR2 SNEGSKA (reference sequence). This CDR3 contains 15 residues. CDR3 DNA sequence: TGCAGTGCTGGTCCTAGCGGGGGGCTCCAAGAGACCCAGTACTTC. It specifies CSAGPSGGLQETQYF.

The chain carries TRBV27 and TRBJ2-1; tentatively, D is TRBD1 or TRBD2 (6 bases each). The CDR3 covers 16 residues. Germline loops: CDR1 MNHEY, CDR2 SMNVEV (reference sequence). V lost 5 bases and J 0 bases, leaving 14 bases between the germline ends. DNA for the CDR3: TGTGCCAGCAGTAATGGGTGGGGGGCCTCCTACAATGAGCAGTTCTTC. Translation gives CASSNGWGASYNEQFF.

This clonotype was seen many times. The V call is TRBV27, the J call TRBJ2-3; 11 bases align to TRBD2. V dropped 6 bases and J dropped 1; count of bases not matched to a gene: 18. CDR1 and CDR2 from the germline V gene are MNHEY and SMNVEV (reference sequence). This CDR3 is 20 amino acids long. The CDR3 coding sequence is TGTGCCAGCAGCTCCAGGGGTGGGGTGTTGGGACTAGCGGGCACAGATACGCAGTATTTT. As protein: CASSSRGGVLGLAGTDTQYF.